Below are 10 T cell receptor beta chains sequenced from a single sample in a study of cytomegalovirus exposure and HLA in healthy donors. The PCR used 60 Vbeta and 13 Jbeta primers. Only in-frame clones appear in the TCRdb table, and some are missing; sequencing was by immunoSEQ multiplex PCR. The data show around 190,000 clones, about four fifths seen once. The sample taken for sequencing was PBMCs. These receptors came from a female donor in good health and CMV-seronegative.

The rearrangement links TRBV4-1 to TRBJ2-1, with TRBD2 matching over 9 bases. The ends lost 1 base at V and 12 bases at J; junction bases unmatched: 16. The CDR3 length is 17 residues. The germline CDR1 and CDR2 sequences are MGHRA and YSYEKL. The CDR3 DNA reads as TGCGCCAGCAGCCAAGTTCGGTTAGCGGGAGATATTTGGGGGCAGTTCTTC. It translates to CASSQVRLAGDIWGQFF.

The V and J genes are TRBV5-1 and TRBJ2-5; perhaps TRBD1 as D (6 bases). Germline V gives CDR1 SGHRS, CDR2 YFSETQ. The CDR3 has 15 amino acids. V lost 0 bases, J lost 4 bases, and 13 bases lay in between. The CDR3 here is CASSLVVGGAETQYF. The CDR3 coding sequence is TGCGCCAGCAGCTTGGTGGTAGGGGGTGCAGAGACCCAGTACTTC.

This clone was found a few times. V usage is TRBV12-2 and J usage is TRBJ2-7; TRBD2 is the table's D call, not checked against the DNA. TRBV12-2 counts as a pseudogene. This CDR3 is 15 amino acids long. Here the CDR3 DNA reads TGTGCAAGTCGCTTAGCACTAGCGGGAACCTACGAGCAGTACTTC. Residues: CASRLALAGTYEQYF.

This sequence joins TRBV9 and TRBJ2-1, with unresolved D. Germline CDR1 SGDLS, CDR2 YYNGEE. The CDR3 totals 12 residues. Trimming stripped 3 bases from V and 6 bases from J, with 7 bases between. CDR3 DNA sequence: TGTGCCAGCAGCGGGAGCAGCAATGAGCAGTTCTTC. Its protein product is CASSGSSNEQFF.

The chain recombines TRBV11-2 with TRBJ2-7; D remains unclear. The CDR3 extends over 13 amino acids. The germline gives CDR1 SGHAT, CDR2 FQNNGV. The V and J ends lost 1 base and 4 bases respectively, with 8 bases between them. CDR3 protein: CASSLGPGYEQYF. The DNA of the CDR3 is TGTGCCAGCAGCTTAGGGCCCGGGTACGAGCAGTACTTC.

The rearrangement links TRBV11-1 to TRBJ2-7; no clear D. V was shortened by 5 bases and J by 2 bases, with 10 bases between the two germline ends. The CDR3 runs to 13 residues. Germline values: CDR1 SGHAT, CDR2 FQDESV (reference sequence). The CDR3 nucleotides read TGTGCCAGCAGCCCCCAGTCAGCCTACGAGCAGTACTTC. Protein sequence: CASSPQSAYEQYF.

This clone has a single count. The chain recombines TRBV18 with TRBJ1-4; a weak D match, TRBD1 (5 bases). V was pared by 2 bases and J by 5 bases, with 6 bases between. The CDR3 runs 13 residues. Germline loops: CDR1 KGHSH, CDR2 LQKENI. The CDR3 region has the DNA TGTGCCAGCTCACCAAAGGGGAATGAAAAACTGTTTTTT. Translated: CASSPKGNEKLFF.

Note on this clone: This CDR3 is also generated by other DNA sequences in the sample. J is TRBJ2-2 and V is TRBV27, with a possible D match to TRBD1 (6 bases). The CDR3 sequence is 15 residues long. V lost 2 bases and J 5 bases, leaving 12 bases between the germline ends. Germline CDR1 MNHEY, CDR2 SMNVEV (reference sequence). The CDR3, as DNA: TGTGCCAGCAGTTTAGGTTTGGGACAAACCGGGGAGCTGTTTTTT. Translated, it gives CASSLGLGQTGELFF.

This chain links TRBV2 with TRBJ1-5; TRBD1 matches 7 bases. V lost 6 bases and J lost 2; bases outside the gene matches: 4. CDR3 length: 14 residues. Germline V lookup: CDR1 SNHLY, CDR2 FYNNEI. Here the CDR3 DNA reads TGTGCCAGCAGCTACGACAGGGGCAATCAGCCCCAGCATTTT. This translates into CASSYDRGNQPQHF.

The J gene is TRBJ2-1, the V gene TRBV7-8, with D perhaps TRBD2 (6 bases). V was shortened by 3 bases and J by 8 bases, with 11 bases between the two germline ends. The germline gives CDR1 SGHVS, CDR2 FQNEAQ. The CDR3 length is 13 residues. The DNA of the CDR3 is TGTGCCAGCAGCTTGGGGCCTAGCGATGAGCAGTTCTTC. As protein: CASSLGPSDEQFF.